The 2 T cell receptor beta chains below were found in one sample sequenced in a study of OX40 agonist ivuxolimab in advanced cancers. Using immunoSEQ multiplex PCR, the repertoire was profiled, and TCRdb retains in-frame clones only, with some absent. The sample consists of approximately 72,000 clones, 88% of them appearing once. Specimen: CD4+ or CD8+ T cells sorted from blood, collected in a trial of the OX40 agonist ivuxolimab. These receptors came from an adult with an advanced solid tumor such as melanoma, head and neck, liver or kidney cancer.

The DNA of the CDR3 is TGTGCCAGCAGCTCCGGGACAACCCATCAGCCCCAGCATTTT. It translates to CASSSGTTHQPQHF. The V gene is TRBV7-9, the J gene TRBJ1-5; possible D gene TRBD1, 6 bases. Trimming left V 4 bases short and J 5 bases short, with 12 bases between. CDR1 and CDR2 from the germline V gene are SEHNR and FQNEAQ (reference sequence). This CDR3 has 14 residues.

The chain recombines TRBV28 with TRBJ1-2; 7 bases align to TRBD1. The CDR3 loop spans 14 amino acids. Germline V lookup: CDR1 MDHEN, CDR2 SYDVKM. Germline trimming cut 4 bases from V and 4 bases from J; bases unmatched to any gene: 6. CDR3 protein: CASSSGGGLYGYTF. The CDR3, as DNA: TGTGCCAGCAGTTCGGGAGGGGGCCTCTATGGCTACACCTTC.